This T cell receptor beta chain was captured by sequencing in a study of CD8 T cells in ankylosing spondylitis. Study findings and constraints: Before this, some motif variants had been reported in reactive arthritis synovial fluid and blood. Clones that were linked to disease were CD8+ and were relatively rare in peripheral blood.

This clonotype was found many times. The antigen is unknown. Germline lookup yields CDR1 DFQATT and CDR2 SNEGSKA (reference sequence). The length of the CDR3 is 15 residues. TCR beta libraries were made by quantitative 5'-RACE with molecular barcodes. TCRdb processed the 5' RACE reads anew with MiXCR; each CDR3 protein has one entry. Of 200,000 or so distinct CDR3 sequences listed, 13% are singletons. The TCR comes from a female donor with ankylosing spondylitis or in good health (not recorded which). The sample taken for sequencing was blood, either unsorted or a sorted T cell fraction (not recorded which). The J gene is TRBJ2-3, the V gene TRBV20-1; D may be TRBD1 or TRBD2 (6 bases each). The CDR3 loop is CSSNDPGLRQGTQYF. CDR3 sequence (DNA): TGCAGCTCGAATGATCCGGGACTTCGTCAGGGGACGCAGTATTTT.